This T cell receptor (beta chain) was documented in a study of PD-L1 blockade in urothelial cancer. Overall study: The authors examined blood 3 weeks (second dose) and 6 weeks after treatment start. Blood gave a median roughly 150,000 T cells.

Time point meaning: pretreatment peripheral blood. CDR3 length: 14 residues. Germline V gene lookup returns CDR1 SGHRS and CDR2 YFSETQ. Trimming took 4 bases from V and 7 from J; bases not matched to a gene: 8. The method was immunoSEQ multiplex PCR; TCRdb's version includes in-frame clones alone and lacks a portion of them. The data show about 47,000 clones, approximately 78% seen once. This receptor was taken from a man aged 50 or older with urothelial cancer. The sequencing here drew on PBMCs, taken around atezolizumab (anti-PD-L1) treatment. This sequence joins TRBV5-1 and TRBJ1-2, with TRBD1 matching 9 bases. The CDR3 spells CASSLQDRGGGYTF. The CDR3 nucleotides read TGCGCCAGCAGCCTCCAGGACAGGGGAGGTGGCTACACCTTC. Based on the CDR3 plus reference TRBV5-1 and TRBJ1-2, the full variable domain is KAGVTQTPRYLIKTRGQQVTLSCSPISGHRSVSWYQQTPGQGLQFLFEYFSETQRNKGNFPGRFSGRQFSNSRSEMNVSTLELGDSALYLCASSLQDRGGGYTFGSGTRLTVV.